The sequence of this T cell receptor beta chain was determined in a study of cytomegalovirus exposure and HLA in healthy donors (dated by TCRdb to 2015 to 2018). Background for the entire study: According to a later analysis, one platform produced both the approximately 110 validation repertoires and the 666 repertoires of the first cohort. Along with the roughly 670-subject first cohort, a separate validation cohort of 120 different subjects was used. The study aimed to test whether signatures of past pathogen exposure could be identified by cataloging public T cell receptors. To predict cytomegalovirus infection status, the study combined high-throughput TCR immunosequencing, statistical association of individual TCRs with disease status, and machine learning.

Receptors were amplified or captured by the immunoSEQ multiplex PCR assay. The study's own analysis went as follows. A statistical classification framework was built to diagnose cytomegalovirus status from the catalog of TCR beta chain sequences. The clones in this table, taken by TCRdb from immuneACCESS, are in-frame only. Not every clone is retained; where verified, under half of the shortfall comes from an unresolved V gene, and the cause of the rest is unknown. The DNA was the basis for D and trimming; V, J and clone size are from that table. Counted in this sample were about 98,000 clones; over 75% of them appeared once. Approximately 6.3% of the sample is in the top ten clones. The donors belonged to the validation cohort of approximately 130 subjects, which was separate from the roughly 700-subject first cohort. A remark on this clone: The target of this receptor is not known. Nothing much larger sits one base from this clone, and base qualities are not available.

CDR1 and CDR2 (SGHRS, YFSETQ) derive from the germline V gene. From the cysteine up to the phenylalanine, the CDR3 has a length of 13 residues. Just the 39-base CDR3 DNA is kept, in frame starting at base 1. V trim: 0 bases; J trim: 10 bases; unmatched bases: 2. Results and caveats for the whole study, not just this receptor: A later analysis lacked HLA typing for the validation cohort, so it scored co-occurrence in that cohort across all 120 repertoires. In both the original and validation cohorts, the classifier was reported to diagnose cytomegalovirus status with high specificity and sensitivity. In vitro tests confirmed that a few of the cytomegalovirus-associated TCR beta chains recognize cytomegalovirus antigens. Most TCR sequences were observed very rarely across donors, whereas some public TCRs were present in many individuals. It was suggested by the authors that the approach could potentially be generalized to other disease states and immunological phenotypes. A later analysis found that TCRs clustered in the first cohort also tended to co-occur in the 120 or so validation repertoires, with just under 95% of cluster scores above 0. A total of 150 or so TCR beta chains were listed by the study as associated with cytomegalovirus.

The source of this sequence is a man aged 18 to 29 in good health and CMV-seropositive. Sequencing was done on a sample of PBMCs. The chain uses TRBV5-1 and TRBJ2-1; 9 of the junction bases match TRBD2. The sequence in DNA is TGCGCCAGCAGCTTGGATAGCGGGGGAGAGCAGTTCTTC. This sequence encodes CASSLDSGGEQFF. The full variable domain, completed from the reference TRBV5-1 and TRBJ2-1 proteins outside the CDR3, reads KAGVTQTPRYLIKTRGQQVTLSCSPISGHRSVSWYQQTPGQGLQFLFEYFSETQRNKGNFPGRFSGRQFSNSRSEMNVSTLELGDSALYLCASSLDSGGEQFFGPGTRLTVL.